This entry lists 6 T cell receptor beta chains sequenced from one sample in a study of graft-versus-host responses after intestinal transplantation. Using immunoSEQ multiplex PCR, the repertoire was profiled, and TCRdb retains in-frame clones only, with some absent. The sample yields roughly 89,000 clones, about 90% seen once. For these receptors, no antigen is known. The material was unstimulated CD4+ T cells sorted from spleen or lymph node cells, obtained before intestinal transplant. The receptor set was obtained from a human donor who received an intestinal transplant.

The CDR3 bases are TGTGCCTGGAGTCCAGTCCGGTGGAGCGGGTCGAACACCGGGGAGCTGTTTTTT. Its protein is CAWSPVRWSGSNTGELFF. This chain uses TRBV30 with TRBJ2-2; the D gene is possibly TRBD2 (6 bases). The CDR3 sequence is 18 residues long. Germline CDR1 is GTSNPN and CDR2 is SVGIG (reference sequence). Trimming removed 2 bases from V and 0 bases from J, with 19 bases in between.

The chain couples TRBV2 to TRBJ1-2, with a weak D call TRBD1 (6 bases). The germline gives CDR1 SNHLY, CDR2 FYNNEI. With 3 bases removed from V and 2 bases from J, the gap between germline ends came to 10 bases. The length of the CDR3 is 14 residues. The CDR3 DNA sequence: TGTGCCAGCAGTGACAGGGGAACCAACTATGGCTACACCTTC. Amino acid sequence: CASSDRGTNYGYTF. Together with reference TRBV2 and TRBJ1-2, the CDR3 gives the full variable domain: EPEVTQTPSHQVTQMGQEVILRCVPISNHLYFYWYRQILGQKVEFLVSFYNNEISEKSEIFDDQFSVERPDGSNFTLKIRSTKLEDSAMYFCASSDRGTNYGYTFGSGTRLTVV.

V and J are TRBV2 and TRBJ2-7, with 7 nucleotides matching TRBD1. V was pared by 7 bases and J by 0 bases, with 6 bases of the junction left unmatched. From germline, CDR1 is SNHLY and CDR2 FYNNEI. The CDR3 is 14 amino acids. CDR3 DNA: TGTGCCAGCACTGGACAGGCCGACTCCTACGAGCAGTACTTC. Protein sequence: CASTGQADSYEQYF.

The gene calls are TRBV28 and TRBJ2-1; TRBD2 aligns across 7 bases. The V segment lost 3 bases and the J segment 9 bases; nucleotides outside the gene matches: 11. Germline loops: CDR1 MDHEN, CDR2 SYDVKM. The CDR3 sequence is 15 residues long. In nucleotides, the CDR3 is TGTGCCAGCAGTTTCAGAAGCGGGATTAATCCTGAGCAGTTCTTC. Translating it yields CASSFRSGINPEQFF. The variable domain in full, completed from reference TRBV28 and TRBJ2-1, reads DVKVTQSSRYLVKRTGEKVFLECVQDMDHENMFWYRQDPGLGLRLIYFSYDVKMKEKGDIPEGYSVSREKKERFSLILESASTNQTSMYLCASSFRSGINPEQFFGPGTRLTVL.

V and J are TRBV30 and TRBJ2-7, with TRBD1 matching 10 bases. This CDR3 region has 12 residues. V trimming: 0 bases; J trimming: 7 bases; junction bases outside the gene matches: 0. Germline CDR1 GTSNPN, CDR2 SVGIG (reference sequence). The CDR3 reads CAWSVDRGEQYF. As DNA, the CDR3 is TGTGCCTGGAGTGTGGACAGGGGGGAGCAGTACTTC.

V is TRBV10-2 and J is TRBJ2-1; the match to TRBD2 covers 9 bases. Trimming took 4 bases from V and 7 from J; bases not matched to a gene: 8. Germline V gene lookup returns CDR1 WSHSY and CDR2 SAAADI. This CDR3 has 15 residues. In DNA, the CDR3 is TGCGCCAGCAGTGCCGCGAGCGGGGGGTGGAATGAGCAGTTCTTC. Its translation is CASSAASGGWNEQFF.